This TCR beta chain originates from a study of T cells after yellow fever vaccination. This clonotype was detected a few times. TCRdb analysed the 5' RACE reads with MiXCR anew, one entry per CDR3 protein. The data show over 300,000 distinct CDR3 sequences, roughly 3.5% seen once. Here the sequenced sample was PBMCs, taken on the day of the yellow fever booster vaccination. This receptor was taken from a man aged 18 to 30 who received the YFV17D yellow fever vaccine.

CDR3 amino acids: CASSLSGPYGYTF. CDR3 coding DNA: TGTGCCAGCAGCCTCAGTGGACCCTATGGCTACACCTTC. The chain carries TRBV7-9 and TRBJ1-2; D gene ambiguous. With 5 bases removed from V and 4 bases from J, the gap between germline ends came to 11 bases. The CDR3 sequence is 13 residues long. Germline V lookup: CDR1 SEHNR, CDR2 FQNEAQ (reference sequence).